This T cell receptor beta chain is from a study of blood T cell repertoires in COVID-19. The overall study: Donors in the United States, Italy and Spain gave samples during acute or convalescent COVID-19. The cDNA or gDNA used as material had been derived from T cells, B-cell-depleted T cells, or PBMCs.

V dropped 0 bases and J dropped 0 bases, with 6 bases sitting between them. Germline CDR1 reads SGHRS; CDR2 reads YFSETQ. CDR3 size: 15 residues. Source study methods: Counts of nucleated cells, estimated from reference gene primer amplification, were obtained. Here immunoSEQ multiplex PCR was the method, and the copy in TCRdb shows in-frame clones only, minus some. The DNA was the basis for D and trimming; V, J and clone size are from that table. The sample lists about 300,000 clones; approximately 90% were seen once. In the case of this clone: Different DNA sequences within this sample yield the same CDR3.

This receptor was taken from a man aged 40-49 years with acute or convalescent COVID-19. The sample consisted of peripheral blood. The rearrangement joins TRBV5-1 to TRBJ2-2; D is undetermined. The CDR3 sequence is CASSLGGANTGELFF. The CDR3, as DNA: TGCGCCAGCAGCTTGGGCGGAGCGAACACCGGGGAGCTGTTTTTT.